Listed below are T cell receptor beta chains from one sample, sequenced in a study of blood T cell repertoires in COVID-19. The data were produced by immunoSEQ multiplex PCR, yet TCRdb's version contains in-frame clones alone and is incomplete. The sample includes approximately 240,000 clones, about 85% of them seen just once. Material for sequencing was PBMCs or T cells enriched from blood (not recorded which). These TCRs come from a woman aged 30 to 39 with acute COVID-19. CDR3s include the opening cysteine and the closing phenylalanine or tryptophan. A D gene is named only where the DNA matches it firmly. The listing skips clone size in some rows; elsewhere it reads once, few, many or a size class.

v_gene	abundance	j_gene	d_gene	CDR3nt	CDR3aa
TRBV7-8	.	TRBJ2-1	.	TGTGCCAGCATCCCGGACAAAGCCTACAATGAGCAGTTCTTC	CASIPDKAYNEQFF
TRBV1	.	TRBJ2-1	.	TGCACCAGCAGCCCAGCGACCCTTAGCTACAATGAGCAGTTCTTC	CTSSPATLSYNEQFF
TRBV28	.	TRBJ1-5	TRBD1	TGTGCCAGCAGTTTATTTTCATACAGGGGTAGCAATCAGCCCCAGCATTTT	CASSLFSYRGSNQPQHF
TRBV10-3	.	TRBJ1-1	.	TGTGCCATCAGTGAGTCGGCCGTCCCAGGTACTGAAGCTTTCTTT	CAISESAVPGTEAFF
TRBV15	.	TRBJ2-1	.	TGTGCCACCAGCAGAGTTAAGGGGAACTTACAAGGTGAGCAGTTCTTC	CATSRVKGNLQGEQFF
TRBV19	.	TRBJ2-1	.	TGTGCCAGTAGAACCAGACAGAGCTCCTACAATGAGCAGTTCTTC	CASRTRQSSYNEQFF
TRBV7-9	.	TRBJ1-1	.	TGTGCCAGCAGCTTAGGACAGAACTTTGAAGCTTTCTTT	CASSLGQNFEAFF
TRBV6-1	.	TRBJ1-2	TRBD1	TGTGCCAGCAGTGTAGCAGGGACAGGCCCTTTTTATGGCTACACCTTC	CASSVAGTGPFYGYTF
TRBV11-2	.	TRBJ2-1	TRBD1	TGTGCCAGCAGCATTGACAGGGGGCGCTACAATGAGCAGTTCTTC	CASSIDRGRYNEQFF
TRBV28	once	TRBJ2-6	TRBD2	TGTGCCAGCGGGGGAGCGGGAGTCCCTGGGGCCAACGTCCTGACTTTC	CASGGAGVPGANVLTF
TRBV4-1	.	TRBJ2-1	TRBD2	TGCGCCAGCAGCCAAGATTCTAGCGGGAGTTCCTACAATGAGCAGTTCTTC	CASSQDSSGSSYNEQFF
TRBV2	.	TRBJ1-2	.	TGTGCCAGCAGTGAATCGTCACAGGGCGATGGCTACACCTTC	CASSESSQGDGYTF
TRBV9	once	TRBJ2-3	TRBD1	TGTGCCAGCAGCGGAAGGGACAGGGAGACAGATACGCAGTATTTT	CASSGRDRETDTQYF